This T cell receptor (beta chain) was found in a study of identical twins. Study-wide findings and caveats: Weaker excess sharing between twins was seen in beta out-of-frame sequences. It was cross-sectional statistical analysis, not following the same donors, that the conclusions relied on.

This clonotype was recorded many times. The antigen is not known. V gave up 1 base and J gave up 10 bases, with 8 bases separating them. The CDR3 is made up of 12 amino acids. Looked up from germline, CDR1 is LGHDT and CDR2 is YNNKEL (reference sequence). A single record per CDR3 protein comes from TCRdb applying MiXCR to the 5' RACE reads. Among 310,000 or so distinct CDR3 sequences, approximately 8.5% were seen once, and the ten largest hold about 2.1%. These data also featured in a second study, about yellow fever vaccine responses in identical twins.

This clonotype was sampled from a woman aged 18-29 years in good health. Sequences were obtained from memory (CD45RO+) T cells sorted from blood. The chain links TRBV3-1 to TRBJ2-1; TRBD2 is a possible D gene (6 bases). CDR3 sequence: CASSQVGGEQFF. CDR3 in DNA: TGTGCCAGCAGCCAAGTGGGGGGAGAGCAGTTCTTC.